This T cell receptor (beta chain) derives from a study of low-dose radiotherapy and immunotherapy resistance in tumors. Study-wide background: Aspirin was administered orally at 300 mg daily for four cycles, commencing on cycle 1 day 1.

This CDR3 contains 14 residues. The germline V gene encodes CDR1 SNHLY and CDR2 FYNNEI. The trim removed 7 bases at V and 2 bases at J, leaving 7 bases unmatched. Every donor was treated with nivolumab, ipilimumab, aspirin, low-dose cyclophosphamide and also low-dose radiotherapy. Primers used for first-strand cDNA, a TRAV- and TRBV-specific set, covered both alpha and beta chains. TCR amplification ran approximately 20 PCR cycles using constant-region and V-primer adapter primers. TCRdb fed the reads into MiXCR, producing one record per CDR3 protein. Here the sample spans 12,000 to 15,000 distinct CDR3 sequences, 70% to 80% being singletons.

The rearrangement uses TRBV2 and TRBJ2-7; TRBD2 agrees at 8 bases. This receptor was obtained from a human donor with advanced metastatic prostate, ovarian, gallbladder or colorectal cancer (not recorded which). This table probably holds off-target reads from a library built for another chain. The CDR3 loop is CASIRGLETYEQYF. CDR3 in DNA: TGTGCCAGCATCCGGGGACTAGAGACCTACGAGCAGTACTTC.